This TCR beta chain derives from a study of shared clonotypes between healthy human individuals. Study-wide background: Plates per donor: three CD4 naive, three CD4 memory, two CD8 naive, one CD8 memory. Study outcomes and limitations: Naive subsets, compared against memory subsets, generally had larger estimated richness values. Several donors held about 5% of naive CD4 clonotypes in common.

CD45RO negativity and positive selection for CCR7 defined naive CD8 cells, a population that excluded terminally differentiated effector memory CD45RA+ cells. Using immunoSEQ multiplex PCR, the repertoire was profiled, and TCRdb retains in-frame clones only, with some absent. In the table there are millions of clones, just over 90% of which are singletons. Details on this clone: Its matching antigen is unknown.

Germline assignment: CDR1 MGHRA and CDR2 YSYEKL. There are 16 residues in the CDR3. V lost 2 bases, J lost 2 bases, and 8 bases stayed unmatched. The specimen sequenced was naive CD8+ T cells from PBMCs. This TCR was recovered from a man aged 18-30 years in good health. Some clones in this sample may be carry-over from other donors' samples. V usage is TRBV4-1 and J usage is TRBJ2-7, with 8 bases matching TRBD2. The CDR3 DNA sequence: TGCGCCAGCAGCCAACTAGGGCGGGGGGTGACCTACGAGCAGTACTTC. It encodes CASSQLGRGVTYEQYF.